This T cell receptor beta chain was obtained from a study of vaccination effects on CD4 cells after COVID-19. Notes on the study in general: Limitations: small convalescent group and missing early post-infection timepoints.

After less than twelve days in culture, the CD4+ T cells were isolated. Each participant received a vaccine that was either BNT162b2 or mRNA-1273, given as two doses. Testing of the vaccine recipients showed negative nucleocapsid antibodies and no prior SARS-CoV-2 infection. Cells had half their medium changed to IL-2 medium on days 3 and 7. The count of this clone is one. Its antigen is unknown. This CDR3 is 15 amino acids long. The V gene's germline CDR1 is SGHVS and CDR2 FQNEAQ. The V and J ends lost 4 bases and 5 bases respectively, with 14 bases between them. Using immunoSEQ multiplex PCR, the repertoire was profiled, and TCRdb retains in-frame clones only, with some absent. The data contain 50,000 to 80,000 clones, approximately 80% of them singletons.

Sequenced material: CD4+ T cells from PBMCs cultured without peptide, taken after COVID-19 vaccination. This receptor was taken from a human donor who received a COVID-19 vaccine. This chain links TRBV7-8 with TRBJ1-4, with D possibly TRBD1 on 5 matching bases. Here the CDR3 DNA reads TGTGCCAGCAGCTGGAGGACACCTCTCAATGAAAAACTGTTTTTT. Its translation is CASSWRTPLNEKLFF. Supplemented by reference TRBV7-8 and TRBJ1-4, the full variable domain reads GAGVSQSPRYKVAKRGQDVALRCDPISGHVSLFWYQQALGQGPEFLTYFQNEAQLDKSGLPSDRFFAERPEGSVSTLKIQRTQQEDSAVYLCASSWRTPLNEKLFFGSGTQLSVL.